The clone carrying this TCR beta chain was picked up many times. These data are taken from a study of neurological immune-mediated disorders. Each CDR3 protein is one row after TCRdb ran MiXCR on the 5' RACE reads. The sample yields around 65,000 distinct CDR3 sequences, approximately 5.3% seen once. Sequenced input: PBMCs. This receptor was identified in a human donor with multiple sclerosis. The donor label of this sample is uncertain.

The CDR3 protein is CASSSVDGEAFF. The CDR3 DNA sequence: TGTGCCAGCAGCTCGGTAGACGGTGAAGCTTTCTTT. The rearrangement links TRBV5-5 to TRBJ1-1; D gene uncertain. V lost 3 bases, J lost 7 bases, and 10 bases lay in between. Germline lookup yields CDR1 SGHKS and CDR2 YYEKEE (reference sequence). This CDR3 contains 12 residues.